This entry concerns a single TCR beta chain. Its cognate antigen is unknown. The data were obtained in a study of OX40 agonist ivuxolimab in advanced cancers. General observations from the study: The average count of expanded clones was higher among CD8+ T cells than among CD4+.

Some clones are missing from TCRdb's copy, which holds only in-frame ones; the method was immunoSEQ multiplex PCR. Altogether 90,000 to 150,000 clones are present, over 75% being singletons, with the ten largest covering about 0.55%. V shed 6 bases and J shed 4 bases, with 9 bases lying between them. CDR3 length: 13 amino acids. CDR1 is KGHSH, CDR2 LQKENI, per germline. The source was CD4+ or CD8+ T cells sorted from blood, collected in a trial of the OX40 agonist ivuxolimab. The clonotype originates from an adult with an advanced solid tumor such as melanoma, head and neck, liver or kidney cancer. V usage is TRBV18 and J usage is TRBJ1-4; D unresolved. The CDR3 reads CASSGSFNEKLFF. The CDR3 DNA sequence: TGTGCCAGCTCTGGCAGCTTTAATGAAAAACTGTTTTTT.